The 7 T cell receptor beta chains reported below all come from one sample, sequenced in a study of blood T cell repertoires in COVID-19. Sequencing was performed with immunoSEQ multiplex PCR; in TCRdb, only in-frame clones are kept and a portion is missing. The sample includes approximately 58,000 clones, 70% to 90% of them seen just once. Sequenced material: peripheral blood. The receptors derive from a man aged 60-69 years with COVID-19, enrolled during active disease.

This clone turned up a few times. The CDR3 DNA follows: TGTGCCAGCAGAGAGGCTAACTATGGCTACACCTTC. Translating it yields CASREANYGYTF. The V call is TRBV2, the J call TRBJ1-2; D unclear. V was cut by 6 bases and J by 0 bases, with 5 bases left in between. Germline CDR1 SNHLY, CDR2 FYNNEI. The CDR3 sequence is 12 residues long.

The genes are TRBV6-5 and TRBJ2-2, with D unresolved. The CDR3 loop spans 13 amino acids. Per the germline V gene, CDR1 is MNHEY and CDR2 is SVGAGI. Trimming took 6 bases from V and 2 from J, leaving 7 bases between them. CDR3 protein: CASSRTNTGELFF. Here the CDR3 DNA reads TGTGCCAGCAGCCGTACAAACACCGGGGAGCTGTTTTTT.

This chain connects TRBV5-5 to TRBJ2-3; D is perhaps TRBD2 (5 bases). V gave up 6 bases and J gave up 0 bases, with 20 bases separating them. This CDR3 is built from 17 residues. Per germline, CDR1 SGHKS and CDR2 YYEKEE (reference sequence). CDR3 DNA sequence: TGTGCCAGCACCGATGCGGGTGTTGCGGCAAGCACAGATACGCAGTATTTT. Protein product: CASTDAGVAASTDTQYF.

This clone occurred once. The genes are TRBV14 and TRBJ2-1, with D unclear. The CDR3 extends over 14 amino acids. V lost 0 bases and J lost 4, with 7 bases in between. Germline CDR1 reads SGHDN; CDR2 reads FVKESK. CDR3 amino acids: CASSQDHQYNEQFF. The CDR3 DNA reads as TGTGCCAGCAGCCAAGACCATCAGTACAATGAGCAGTTCTTC.

V is TRBV5-1 and J is TRBJ1-2; possibly TRBD1 for D (5 bases). Germline-derived CDR1 and CDR2 are SGHRS and YFSETQ. Trimming shortened V by 0 bases and J by 5 bases, and 8 bases separated the two germline ends. There are 13 residues in the CDR3. The DNA of the CDR3 is TGCGCCAGCAGCTTGGGCAGGGATTATGGCTACACCTTC. Translation: CASSLGRDYGYTF.

V is TRBV18 and J is TRBJ2-7; TRBD2 agrees at 10 bases. Germline V CDR1 and CDR2: KGHSH, LQKENI. Trimming cost V 3 bases and J 2 bases; bases outside gene matches: 10. The CDR3 has 17 residues. CDR3: CASSPRIASGGTYEQYF. The DNA for the CDR3 is TGTGCCAGCTCACCTCGAATTGCTAGCGGGGGTACCTACGAGCAGTACTTC.

The rearrangement uses TRBV12-3 or TRBV12-4 and TRBJ2-7; D possibly corresponds to TRBD1 (5 bases). The V gene lost 3 bases and the J gene lost 2 bases, with 8 bases spanning the gap. This CDR3 comprises 13 residues. CDR3: CASSFGRAYEQYF. CDR3 DNA: TGTGCCAGCAGTTTCGGCAGGGCCTACGAGCAGTACTTC.